This entry lists 27 T cell receptor beta chains sequenced from one sample in a study of T cell repertoires in cytomegalovirus infection. TCRdb redid the calling of the reads with MiXCR, one entry per CDR3 protein. The table has about 770,000 distinct CDR3 sequences, almost 30% seen once. These receptors have no known antigen. The specimen was cultured CD8+ T cells from PBMCs, collected from culture after CMV antigen stimulation. These receptors all stem from a human donor in good health (CMV status not recorded). Some clones in this sample may be carry-over from other donors' samples.

This clonotype was detected only a few times. The V call is TRBV10-3, the J call TRBJ1-5; TRBD1 matches 7 bases. Trimming cost V 0 bases and J 4 bases; bases outside gene matches: 9. Germline CDR1 ENHRY, CDR2 SYGVKD. The CDR3 extends over 17 amino acids. CDR3 protein: CAISESQSRGENQPQHF. In DNA, the CDR3 is TGTGCCATCAGTGAGTCCCAATCCAGGGGGGAGAATCAGCCCCAGCATTTT.

This clonotype has at least ten counts. The rearrangement uses TRBV7-6 and TRBJ2-1; the D gene is possibly TRBD2 (5 bases). V gave up 1 base and J gave up 6 bases, with 13 bases separating them. The CDR3 runs to 15 residues. Germline CDR1 reads SGHVS; CDR2 reads FNYEAQ. The CDR3 region is CASSLVVTAGNEQFF. In nucleotides, the CDR3 is TGTGCCAGCAGCTTAGTGGTCACGGCGGGCAATGAGCAGTTCTTC.

With respect to this clonotype: A much larger clone differs from this one at a single base, so this may be a read error. This rearrangement joins TRBV7-2 to TRBJ1-2, with unresolved D. CDR3 size: 13 residues. CDR1 is SGHTA, CDR2 FQGNSA, per germline. CDR3 coding DNA: TGTGCCAGCGGCTTAGCGGACCGGGCGGGCTACACCTTC. Protein: CASGLADRAGYTF.

The rearrangement joins TRBV11-2 to TRBJ2-2; TRBD1 is a possible D gene (5 bases). The length of the CDR3 is 16 residues. Germline lookup yields CDR1 SGHAT and CDR2 FQNNGV. V was cut by 5 bases and J by 8 bases, with 21 bases left in between. In DNA, the CDR3 is TGTGCCAGCAGCGTCCAAGCAGGGCCATACGCAGGGGAGCTGTTTTTT. Amino acids: CASSVQAGPYAGELFF. Together with reference TRBV11-2 and TRBJ2-2, the CDR3 gives the full variable domain: EAGVAQSPRYKIIEKRQSVAFWCNPISGHATLYWYQQILGQGPKLLIQFQNNGVVDDSQLPKDRFSAERLKGVDSTLKIQPAKLEDSAVYLCASSVQAGPYAGELFFGEGSRLTVL.

The V and J genes are TRBV20-1 and TRBJ1-5; 7 nucleotides line up with TRBD1. The junction had 8 bases not matched to a gene; V was cut back by 5 bases and J by 4 bases. Germline-derived CDR1 and CDR2 are DFQATT and SNEGSKA (reference sequence). CDR3 length: 14 residues. The CDR3 sequence is CSASGTALNQPQHF. The CDR3, as DNA: TGCAGTGCTTCCGGGACAGCCTTAAATCAGCCCCAGCATTTT.

Comments on this clonotype: The junction and the germline gene differ at one end; a read error may be behind it. This chain links TRBV19 with TRBJ2-6; the D gene is possibly TRBD2 (6 bases). This CDR3 has 18 residues. The germline V gene has CDR1 LNHDA and CDR2 SQIVND (reference sequence). The CDR3 region has the DNA TGTGCCAGTAGCCCTGAGGCTGCGGGGTGGTCTGGGGCCGACGTCCTGACTTTC. Translating gives CASSPEAAGWSGADVLTF.

In its sample, this clonotype was seen many times. The V gene is TRBV7-2, the J gene TRBJ2-6, with TRBD2 as a possible D gene (5 bases). This CDR3 contains 19 residues. Per the germline V gene, CDR1 is SGHTA and CDR2 is FQGNSA. V dropped 6 bases and J dropped 0 bases, with 21 bases sitting between them. In DNA, the CDR3 is TGTGCCAGCAGGTACCCGAGGGCAGCCACCCACTCTGGGGCCAACGTCCTGACTTTC. Its translation: CASRYPRAATHSGANVLTF.

The CDR3 here is CASTLDRFMNTEAFF. CDR3 nucleotide sequence: TGTGCCAGCACTTTGGACAGATTTATGAACACTGAAGCTTTCTTT. This chain joins TRBV6-2 or TRBV6-3 and TRBJ1-1; tentatively, D is TRBD1 (6 bases). Deletions cut 7 bases from V and 0 bases from J, with 15 bases between. The CDR3 has 15 amino acids. Germline V gene sequence: CDR1 MNHEY, CDR2 SVGEGT.

This clonotype occurred a few times. The chain is built from TRBV7-6 and TRBJ1-4, with D perhaps matching TRBD1 (6 bases). This CDR3 is built from 15 residues. V was pared by 5 bases and J by 5 bases, with 15 bases between. Germline V CDR1 and CDR2: SGHVS, FNYEAQ. The CDR3 sequence is CASSTRGADNEKLFF. DNA for the CDR3: TGTGCCAGCAGCACCCGGGGGGCAGACAATGAAAAACTGTTTTTT.

The V and J genes are TRBV12-3 or TRBV12-4 and TRBJ1-6; D possibly corresponds to TRBD1 (6 bases). This CDR3 contains 15 residues. The V end lost 5 bases, the J end lost 10 bases, and 18 bases lay between the germline ends. CDR3 in amino acids: CASSPSPRGGSPLHF. The CDR3 coding sequence is TGTGCCAGCAGTCCCTCCCCCAGGGGAGGATCACCCCTCCACTTT.

The chain joins TRBV27 to TRBJ1-6; TRBD1 agrees at 8 bases. Trimming took 8 bases from V and 8 from J; bases not matched to a gene: 5. The CDR3 length is 13 residues. Germline CDR1 and CDR2: MNHEY and SMNVEV (reference sequence). CDR3 amino acids: CASATGADSPLHF. The CDR3 nucleotides are TGTGCCAGCGCGACAGGGGCGGATTCACCCCTCCACTTT.

There are many counts of this clonotype. The rearrangement joins TRBV6-2 or TRBV6-3 to TRBJ2-1; TRBD2 agrees at 8 bases. Germline values: CDR1 MNHEY, CDR2 SVGEGT. CDR3 size: 16 residues. V shed 0 bases and J 1 base; nucleotides not matched to a gene: 2. The CDR3: CASSYSPSGSYNEQFF. The DNA for the CDR3 is TGTGCCAGCAGTTACTCTCCTAGCGGGTCCTACAATGAGCAGTTCTTC.

The sample holds many counts of this clonotype. The CDR3 loop reads CASSPRQGSYEQYF. The CDR3 DNA reads as TGTGCCAGCAGCCCTAGACAGGGTTCCTACGAGCAGTACTTC. The rearrangement joins TRBV7-9 to TRBJ2-7; 7 bases fit TRBD1. Germline values: CDR1 SEHNR, CDR2 FQNEAQ (reference sequence). The CDR3 is made up of 14 amino acids. V dropped 5 bases and J dropped 1; count of bases not matched to a gene: 5.

This chain uses TRBV5-1 with TRBJ2-4; D may be TRBD2 (6 bases). Germline lookup yields CDR1 SGHRS and CDR2 YFSETQ. The germline V and J ends were trimmed by 0 bases and 10 bases, with 20 bases remaining between them. This CDR3 is 16 amino acids long. DNA for the CDR3: TGCGCCAGCAGCTTGGAATGGGAGGTCCACACTCGGATTCAGTACTTC. It yields the protein CASSLEWEVHTRIQYF.

The chain has TRBV27 and TRBJ1-6; D remains ambiguous. The germline V and J ends were trimmed by 6 bases and 7 bases, with 10 bases remaining between them. CDR3 length: 13 residues. Germline CDR1 reads MNHEY; CDR2 reads SMNVEV (reference sequence). The DNA of the CDR3 is TGTGCCAGCAGCTCTTTTGGCAATTCACCCCTCCACTTT. Protein sequence: CASSSFGNSPLHF.

V is TRBV7-3 and J is TRBJ1-2, with TRBD1 matching over 8 bases. In germline, CDR1 is SGHTA, CDR2 FQGTGA. J was trimmed by 4 bases and V by 4 bases; bases with no gene match: 8. This CDR3 has 15 residues. Here the CDR3 DNA reads TGTGCCAGCAGCTACGACAGGGGTTGGACCTATGGCTACACCTTC. Translating it yields CASSYDRGWTYGYTF.

The chain joins TRBV6-6 to TRBJ1-2; 11 nucleotides align to TRBD1. CDR1 is MNHNY and CDR2 is SVGAGI in the germline V gene (reference sequence). This CDR3 has 15 residues. Unmatched junction bases numbered 6, after V lost 5 bases and J lost 4 bases. CDR3 protein: CASSTGTGGIYGYTF. The CDR3 bases are TGTGCCAGCAGTACAGGGACAGGGGGGATCTATGGCTACACCTTC.

V gene TRBV15 combines with J gene TRBJ1-2; D remains ambiguous. V was cut by 1 base and J by 0 bases, with 6 bases left in between. The CDR3 sequence is 14 residues long. Germline CDR1 LNHNV, CDR2 YYDKDF (reference sequence). CDR3 amino acids: CATSRAHPNYGYTF. CDR3 DNA: TGTGCCACCAGCAGAGCCCACCCTAACTATGGCTACACCTTC.

J is TRBJ1-1 and V is TRBV9; D is possibly TRBD1 (5 bases). CDR3 length equals 16 residues. Trimming left V 5 bases short and J 4 bases short, with 21 bases between. The V gene's germline CDR1 is SGDLS and CDR2 YYNGEE. CDR3 in amino acids: CASSPSRGGRGTEAFF. The CDR3 DNA is TGTGCCAGCAGTCCGTCCCGGGGGGGACGGGGCACTGAAGCTTTCTTT. Full variable domain (remainder filled in from reference TRBV9 and TRBJ1-1): DSGVTQTPKHLITATGQRVTLRCSPRSGDLSVYWYQQSLDQGLQFLIQYYNGEERAKGNILERFSAQQFPDLHSELNLSSLELGDSALYFCASSPSRGGRGTEAFFGQGTRLTVV.

The J gene is TRBJ2-3, the V gene TRBV24-1, with TRBD2 matching 15 bases. V shed 4 bases and J 2 bases; nucleotides not matched to a gene: 6. The germline V gene has CDR1 KGHDR and CDR2 SFDVKD. The CDR3 runs to 18 residues. The CDR3, as DNA: TGTGCCACCAGTGACTCCGGACTAGCGGGGGGGCCCACAGATACGCAGTATTTT. Translated: CATSDSGLAGGPTDTQYF.

The gene calls are TRBV4-1 and TRBJ2-3; D gene uncertain. The germline CDR1 and CDR2 sequences are MGHRA and YSYEKL. V was pared by 0 bases and J by 2 bases, with 9 bases between. The CDR3 is made up of 15 amino acids. The CDR3 sequence is CASSQDKGSTDTQYF. In nucleotides, the CDR3 is TGCGCCAGCAGCCAAGATAAGGGATCCACAGATACGCAGTATTTT.

There are many counts of this clonotype. The chain couples TRBV2 to TRBJ1-2, with TRBD1 identical over 7 bases. The CDR3 has 12 residues. Germline V gene data show CDR1 as SNHLY and CDR2 as FYNNEI. J lost 4 bases, V lost 6 bases, and 2 bases had no gene match. The CDR3 sequence: CASRDRVYGYTF. In DNA, the CDR3 is TGTGCCAGCAGAGACAGGGTCTATGGCTACACCTTC. The variable domain in full, with the rest retrieved from reference TRBV2 and TRBJ1-2, is EPEVTQTPSHQVTQMGQEVILRCVPISNHLYFYWYRQILGQKVEFLVSFYNNEISEKSEIFDDQFSVERPDGSNFTLKIRSTKLEDSAMYFCASRDRVYGYTFGSGTRLTVV.

This clonotype showed up just a few times. This chain links TRBV6-5 with TRBJ1-1; TRBD1 might be the D (5 bases). CDR1 is MNHEY, CDR2 SVGAGI, per germline. V gave up 0 bases and J gave up 0 bases, with 17 bases separating them. This CDR3 comprises 18 residues. For the CDR3, the DNA is TGTGCCAGCAGTTACTCGACGTTAGGGGCCCTTATGAACACTGAAGCTTTCTTT. This encodes CASSYSTLGALMNTEAFF.

The chain combines TRBV12-5 with TRBJ2-3, with D possibly being TRBD2 (6 bases). The ends were cut back, 2 bases at V and 3 bases at J, with 18 bases in the middle. The CDR3 is made up of 17 amino acids. CDR1 is LGHNT, CDR2 FRNRAP, per germline. CDR3 sequence (DNA): TGTGCTAGTGGTTTGAGTCTAGCGACGGATTTAACAGATACGCAGTATTTT. Translation gives CASGLSLATDLTDTQYF.

This clonotype was recorded at least ten times. The chain joins TRBV7-8 to TRBJ2-1; 9 nucleotides line up with TRBD1. J gave up 5 bases and V 1 base, and 6 bases lay outside the gene matches. CDR3 length: 16 amino acids. The germline V gene encodes CDR1 SGHVS and CDR2 FQNEAQ. CDR3 loop: CASSLGTGEFDNEQFF. DNA of the CDR3: TGTGCCAGCAGCTTAGGGACAGGGGAATTTGACAATGAGCAGTTCTTC.

CDR3 bases: TGTGCCAGCAGTTTGAGCCAGGATGAGCAGTTCTTC. Translating gives CASSLSQDEQFF. The chain links TRBV27 to TRBJ2-1; D is unclear. Germline CDR1 is MNHEY and CDR2 is SMNVEV (reference sequence). The CDR3 totals 12 residues. Trimming took off 3 bases at V and 8 bases at J, with 8 bases between the two ends.

This clonotype occurred many times. The chain recombines TRBV7-8 with TRBJ2-1; D could derive from TRBD1 or TRBD2 (5 bases each). The CDR3 consists of 15 residues. Germline V gives CDR1 SGHVS, CDR2 FQNEAQ. V was pared by 3 bases and J by 10 bases, with 19 bases between. CDR3 amino acids: CASSLGPEIAREQFF. The CDR3 region has the DNA TGTGCCAGCAGCTTGGGACCAGAGATTGCGCGCGAGCAGTTCTTC.